Here is one T cell receptor beta chain with its context. Its antigen remains unidentified. One end of the junction is discordant with germline, which a read error may explain. The repertoire was sequenced with immunoSEQ multiplex PCR; TCRdb's copy has only in-frame clones and lacks some. The table shows nearly 110,000 clones, with approximately 89% occurring only once. This entry comes from a study of OX40 agonist ivuxolimab in advanced cancers. Study-wide findings and caveats: Averaged across samples, CD8+ T cells carried more expanded clones than CD4+ did. Blood T cells, both CD4+ and CD8+, expanded clonally by week 6 at 0.1 to 3.0 mg/kg.

The TCR was taken from an adult with an advanced solid tumor such as melanoma, head and neck, liver or kidney cancer. Sequenced here: CD4+ or CD8+ T cells sorted from blood, sampled in a trial of the OX40 agonist ivuxolimab.

The CDR3 nucleotides read TGTGCTAGCAGCTTTGATGAGTCCTACGAGCAGTACTTC. Amino acids: CASSFDESYEQYF. The chain is built from TRBV7-7 and TRBJ2-7; D gene ambiguous. The CDR3 contains 13 residues. Germline V gene sequence: CDR1 SSHAT, CDR2 FNYEAQ (reference sequence).